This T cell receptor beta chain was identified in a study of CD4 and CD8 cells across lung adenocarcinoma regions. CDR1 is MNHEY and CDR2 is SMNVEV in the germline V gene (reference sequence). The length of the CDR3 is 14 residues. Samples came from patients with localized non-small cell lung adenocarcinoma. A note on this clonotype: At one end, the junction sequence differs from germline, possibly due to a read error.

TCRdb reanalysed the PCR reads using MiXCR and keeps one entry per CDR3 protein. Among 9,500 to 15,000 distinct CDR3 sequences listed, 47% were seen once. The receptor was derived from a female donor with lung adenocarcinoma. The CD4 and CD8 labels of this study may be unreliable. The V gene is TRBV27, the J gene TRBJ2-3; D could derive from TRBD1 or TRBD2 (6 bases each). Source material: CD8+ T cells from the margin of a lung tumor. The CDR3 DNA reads TGTGCCAGCAGCGGGGGCGGGTTCCAAGATACCCAGTATTTC. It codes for CASSGGGFQDTQYF.